The T cell receptor (beta chain) under discussion was sequenced for a study of CD8+ T cells in alopecia areata. Overall study: Patients received oral tofacitinib, 5 to 10 mg twice daily, for moderate-to-severe alopecia areata.

Extracted from the samples, RNA was reverse transcribed into cDNA to serve as the sequencing template. Sequencing was performed with immunoSEQ multiplex PCR; in TCRdb, only in-frame clones are kept and a portion is missing. The top ten clones hold roughly 18% of a sample with tens of thousands of clones, approximately 60% of them seen once. Study findings and constraints: Possibly as an HLA-related effect, TCR sharing across patients appeared less clear than in mice.

This clone was seen a single time. Its cognate antigen is unknown. Trimming removed 11 bases from V and 4 bases from J, with 11 bases in between. Germline V CDR1 and CDR2: SNHLY, FYNNEI. This CDR3 has 11 amino acids. This sequence joins TRBV2 and TRBJ2-5; weak D call: TRBD2 (6 bases). The specimen was CD8+ T cells sorted from blood, collected at week 0. The sequence was collected from a human donor with alopecia areata. The CDR3 loop reads CAAQEGETQYF. DNA of the CDR3: TGTGCCGCCCAGGAGGGAGAGACCCAGTACTTC.